The 25 T cell receptor beta chains below were found in one sample sequenced in a study of blood T cell repertoires in COVID-19. The table came from immunoSEQ multiplex PCR; TCRdb's copy has only in-frame clones and leaves some out. The table shows about 40,000 clones, with approximately 90% occurring only once. Specimen: peripheral blood. The receptors were gathered from a woman of 80 years or more with active COVID-19.

The CDR3 DNA is TGTGCCAGAAGCCGAACACAAGGACAGGTAAAAGGGCAGTACTTC. Translation gives CARSRTQGQVKGQYF. The chain carries TRBV5-3 and TRBJ2-7; 7 nucleotides align to TRBD1. TRBV5-3 is treated as an ORF (open reading frame) with a function not yet certain. V lost 4 bases and J lost 9; bases outside the gene matches: 16. This CDR3 spans 15 amino acids.

The chain links TRBV7-9 to TRBJ2-7; perhaps TRBD1 as D (5 bases). Trimming stripped 4 bases from V and 0 bases from J, with 13 bases between. This CDR3 comprises 15 residues. Germline assignment: CDR1 SEHNR and CDR2 FQNEAQ (reference sequence). Here the CDR3 reads CASSSTGEGSYEQYF. CDR3 nucleotides: TGTGCCAGCAGCTCCACAGGAGAAGGCTCCTACGAGCAGTACTTC.

This clone is labeled as medium-sized. The chain employs TRBV18 and TRBJ1-2, with 10 positions matching TRBD1. In germline, CDR1 is KGHSH, CDR2 LQKENI. V lost 6 bases to trimming and J lost 8 bases; unmatched junction nucleotides: 12. The CDR3 length is 15 residues. The CDR3 DNA sequence: TGTGCCAGCTCTCCCCTGACAGGACAGGGGGGAGGCTACACCTTC. Translating gives CASSPLTGQGGGYTF.

The rearrangement uses TRBV7-2 and TRBJ1-2, with 8 positions matching TRBD1. Germline trimming cut 5 bases from V and 8 bases from J; bases unmatched to any gene: 13. CDR3 length equals 15 residues. CDR1 is SGHTA and CDR2 is FQGNSA in the germline V gene. CDR3: CASSPPGQGPEGYTF. In DNA, the CDR3 is TGTGCCAGCAGCCCCCCCGGACAGGGTCCTGAAGGCTACACCTTC.

The chain combines TRBV6-5 with TRBJ2-5, with D perhaps matching TRBD2 (6 bases). V lost 8 bases and J 5 bases, leaving 15 bases between the germline ends. CDR3 length: 13 residues. The germline V gene has CDR1 MNHEY and CDR2 SVGAGI. This CDR3 is CASAGLLGETQYF. CDR3 nucleotide sequence: TGTGCCAGCGCGGGACTCCTCGGTGAGACCCAGTACTTC.

The chain links TRBV28 to TRBJ1-4; 7 bases are shared with TRBD1. The CDR3 extends over 16 amino acids. The germline gives CDR1 MDHEN, CDR2 SYDVKM. V shed 5 bases and J 5 bases; nucleotides not matched to a gene: 11. CDR3 loop: CASSPRLSGQNEKLFF. The CDR3 coding sequence is TGTGCCAGCAGTCCCCGTTTATCGGGACAGAATGAAAAACTGTTTTTT.

This clone is classed as medium-sized. The genes are TRBV6-5 and TRBJ2-1, with 7 nucleotides matching TRBD2. In germline, CDR1 is MNHEY, CDR2 SVGAGI. With V trimmed by 6 bases and J by 14 bases, 7 bases remained unmatched. This CDR3 is built from 11 residues. The CDR3, as DNA: TGTGCCAGCAGACAGATGGGGGGGGAGTTCTTC. Translated, it gives CASRQMGGEFF.

The chain recombines TRBV19 with TRBJ2-3; TRBD1 matches at 9 bases. The CDR3 spans 16 residues. Looked up from germline, CDR1 is LNHDA and CDR2 is SQIVND (reference sequence). J lost 5 bases, V lost 5 bases, and 11 bases had no gene match. CDR3 sequence reads: CASSPPGTGLGDTQYF. The CDR3 DNA sequence: TGTGCCAGTAGTCCCCCCGGGACAGGGTTGGGAGATACGCAGTATTTT.

This clone has only a few counts. The V call is TRBV2, the J call TRBJ2-4, with 7 bases matching TRBD1. The CDR3 contains 16 residues. CDR1 is SNHLY, CDR2 FYNNEI, per germline. J was trimmed by 1 base and V by 4 bases; bases with no gene match: 7. The CDR3: CASSGGTVFAKNIQYF. The CDR3 DNA reads as TGTGCCAGCAGTGGAGGGACAGTCTTTGCCAAAAACATTCAGTACTTC.

The chain carries TRBV28 and TRBJ1-2; no reliable D call. This CDR3 has 11 amino acids. CDR1 is MDHEN, CDR2 SYDVKM, per germline. Trimming removed 11 bases at V and 1 base at J, with 8 bases between. CDR3: CALSGNYGYTF. In nucleotides, the CDR3 is TGTGCCCTCTCGGGTAACTATGGCTACACCTTC.

J is TRBJ1-6 and V is TRBV7-9, with 9 nucleotides matching TRBD1. The CDR3 totals 15 residues. V trimming: 4 bases; J trimming: 7 bases; junction bases outside the gene matches: 5. CDR1 SEHNR and CDR2 FQNEAQ come from the germline V gene (reference sequence). The CDR3 coding sequence is TGTGCCAGCAGCTCCCGGACAGGGGTAAATTCACCCCTCCACTTT. This encodes CASSSRTGVNSPLHF.

The chain uses TRBV5-4 and TRBJ2-5; tentative D call: TRBD2 (6 bases). From germline, CDR1 is SGHNT and CDR2 YYREEE (reference sequence). Between the trimmed V and J ends, which lost 0 bases and 3 bases, there was a span of 9 bases. This CDR3 is built from 14 residues. This CDR3 is CASSLGGTEETQYF. The CDR3, as DNA: TGTGCCAGCAGCTTGGGGGGGACTGAAGAGACCCAGTACTTC.

This rearrangement joins TRBV2 to TRBJ1-4; TRBD1 matches 7 bases. Trimming cost V 9 bases and J 9 bases; bases outside gene matches: 13. Per germline, CDR1 SNHLY and CDR2 FYNNEI. The CDR3 has 14 amino acids. The CDR3 DNA reads TGTGCCAGTCAGACAGGGATGATTTTCCAAAAACTGTTTTTT. Amino acids: CASQTGMIFQKLFF.

The chain uses TRBV30 and TRBJ1-4; D ambiguous. This CDR3 contains 13 residues. The V end lost 5 bases, the J end lost 8 bases, and 15 bases lay between the germline ends. Germline lookup yields CDR1 GTSNPN and CDR2 SVGIG (reference sequence). In DNA, the CDR3 is TGTGCCTGGTCTAGACTGGCAGCAGAAAAACTGTTTTTT. Its translation is CAWSRLAAEKLFF.

This clone was found a few times. V is TRBV6-5 and J is TRBJ2-5; possibly TRBD1 for D (5 bases). From germline, CDR1 is MNHEY and CDR2 SVGAGI. V gave up 9 bases and J gave up 0 bases, with 11 bases separating them. The CDR3 has 13 amino acids. In nucleotides, the CDR3 is TGTGCCAGTGTTAGGGGCTACCAAGAGACCCAGTACTTC. Its protein product is CASVRGYQETQYF.

The chain links TRBV7-9 to TRBJ2-7; TRBD1 agrees at 8 bases. J gave up 3 bases and V 0 bases, and 16 bases lay outside the gene matches. The CDR3 consists of 19 residues. Germline V lookup: CDR1 SEHNR, CDR2 FQNEAQ (reference sequence). The CDR3 sequence: CASSLAGGAGQVISYEQYF. In nucleotides, the CDR3 is TGTGCCAGCAGCTTAGCAGGCGGTGCGGGACAGGTAATTAGCTACGAGCAGTACTTC.

Concerning this clone itself: One junction end does not reproduce the germline sequence, and a read error may be involved. This chain links TRBV10-3 with TRBJ1-1; 9 nucleotides agree with TRBD1. Germline-derived CDR1 and CDR2 are ENHRY and SYGVKD. There are 12 residues in the CDR3. In nucleotides, the CDR3 is TGTGCCATCAGTGAGCCGGGACAGGGCCCTGTCTTT. Protein sequence: CAISEPGQGPVF.

The gene calls are TRBV21-1 and TRBJ1-4. TRBV21-1 is a pseudogene. The CDR3 spans 16 residues. CDR3 sequence: CASSTPQGRANEKLFF. The CDR3 nucleotides read TGTGCCAGCAGCACTCCGCAGGGGAGGGCTAATGAAAAACTGTTTTTT.

This rearrangement joins TRBV19 to TRBJ2-2, with D possibly being TRBD1 (6 bases). The V end lost 6 bases, the J end lost 7 bases, and 15 bases lay between the germline ends. The CDR3 is made up of 14 amino acids. Germline CDR1 and CDR2: LNHDA and SQIVND (reference sequence). The CDR3 sequence is CASRTGHRIGELFF. CDR3 sequence (DNA): TGTGCCAGTAGGACGGGACACAGGATCGGGGAGCTGTTTTTT.

This chain connects TRBV19 to TRBJ1-4; D possibly corresponds to TRBD1 (5 bases). V dropped 3 bases and J dropped 7 bases, with 12 bases sitting between them. In germline, CDR1 is LNHDA, CDR2 SQIVND (reference sequence). The CDR3 is 14 residues long. CDR3 sequence reads: CASSMGGAREKLFF. DNA of the CDR3: TGTGCCAGTAGTATGGGCGGGGCGCGTGAAAAACTGTTTTTT.

The chain combines TRBV30 with TRBJ1-2, with D unresolved. The CDR3 has 14 amino acids. V was clipped by 0 bases and J by 2 bases, with 10 bases between them. Germline CDR1 GTSNPN, CDR2 SVGIG (reference sequence). The CDR3 coding sequence is TGTGCCTGGAGTGTTGTGGGAGGGAACTATGGCTACACCTTC. Translation gives CAWSVVGGNYGYTF.

The V gene is TRBV7-2, the J gene TRBJ1-3, with a weak D call TRBD1 (5 bases). Germline lookup yields CDR1 SGHTA and CDR2 FQGNSA. There are 14 residues in the CDR3. Trimming took off 5 bases at V and 5 bases at J, with 13 bases between the two ends. CDR3: CASSPWKGRNTIYF. The CDR3 DNA follows: TGTGCCAGCAGCCCCTGGAAGGGGAGAAACACCATATATTTT.

V and J are TRBV21-1 and TRBJ2-7; TRBD1 is taken as the D call from the table, unchecked against the DNA. TRBV21-1 is flagged as a pseudogene. The CDR3 has 16 amino acids. As DNA, the CDR3 is TGTGCCAGCAGCAAAGCCGGAACAGGGGATTCCTACGAGCAGTACTTC. It is translated as CASSKAGTGDSYEQYF.

This clone was seen only a few times. The chain uses TRBV29-1 and TRBJ2-1, with 10 bases identical to TRBD1. The CDR3 consists of 13 residues. Trimming took 4 bases from V and 9 from J; bases not matched to a gene: 6. In germline, CDR1 is SQVTM, CDR2 ANQGSEA. The CDR3 nucleotides are TGCAGCGTTGTCGGACAGGGGGACGGTGAGCAGTTCTTC. Translated, it gives CSVVGQGDGEQFF.

The chain has TRBV19 and TRBJ1-6; no reliable D call. V lost 6 bases to trimming and J lost 2 bases, with 11 bases between them. There are 15 residues in the CDR3. Germline V gives CDR1 LNHDA, CDR2 SQIVND (reference sequence). DNA of the CDR3: TGTGCCAGTAGCCTACCCCAGGCCTATAATTCACCCCTCCACTTT. Translation gives CASSLPQAYNSPLHF.